This T cell receptor beta chain was sequenced for a study of cytomegalovirus exposure and HLA in healthy donors. The study's findings and limits: For most TCR sequences rarity was the rule, although some public TCRs occurred in many donors. According to reports, the classifier identified cytomegalovirus status with high specificity and sensitivity.

Sequencing used immunoSEQ multiplex PCR; TCRdb keeps in-frame clones, though not all of them. Counted here are some 290,000 clones, approximately 91% occurring once; the ten biggest clones make up about 0.96%. The CDR3 length is 14 residues. J was trimmed by 7 bases and V by 8 bases; bases with no gene match: 11. The germline CDR1 and CDR2 sequences are SGHAT and FQDESV (reference sequence). Points on this clone: Its antigen is still unknown.

The clonotype originates from a man aged 25 to 40 in good health and CMV-seronegative. The chain recombines TRBV11-1 with TRBJ2-1; 7 nucleotides agree with TRBD2. Material for sequencing was PBMCs. The CDR3 sequence: CASGRGVPINEQFF. Written as DNA, the CDR3 is TGTGCCAGCGGACGGGGGGTCCCCATAAATGAGCAGTTCTTC.